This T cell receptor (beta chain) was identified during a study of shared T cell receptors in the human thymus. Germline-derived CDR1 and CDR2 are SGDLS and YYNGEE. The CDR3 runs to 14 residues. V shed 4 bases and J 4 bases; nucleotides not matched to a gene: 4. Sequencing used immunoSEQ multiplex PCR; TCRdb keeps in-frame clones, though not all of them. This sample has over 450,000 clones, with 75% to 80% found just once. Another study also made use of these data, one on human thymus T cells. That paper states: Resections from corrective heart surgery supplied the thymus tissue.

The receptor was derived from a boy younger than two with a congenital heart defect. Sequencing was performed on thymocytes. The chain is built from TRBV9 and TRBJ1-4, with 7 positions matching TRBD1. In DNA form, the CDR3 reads TGTGCCAGCAGCCCCGGGACAGTTAATGAAAAACTGTTTTTT. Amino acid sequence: CASSPGTVNEKLFF.